The sequence of this T cell receptor (beta chain) was determined in a study of identical twins. This CDR3 has 12 residues. Trimming removed 2 bases at V and 9 bases at J, with 8 bases between. Germline-derived CDR1 and CDR2 are KGHSH and LQKENI. TCRdb recomputed calls from the 5' RACE reads with MiXCR, one row per CDR3 protein. Found here are approximately 260,000 distinct CDR3 sequences, about 8.3% of them singletons; the top ten hold 2.5% to 3.5%. These data also formed part of another study, on yellow fever vaccine responses in identical twins.

The chain uses TRBV18 and TRBJ2-1; no clear D. This sequence originates from a woman between 18 and 29 years old in good health. The sequencing input was CD8+ T cells sorted from blood. The CDR3 DNA is TGTGCCAGCTCACCAGAGCCCAGTGAGCAGTTCTTC. Protein sequence: CASSPEPSEQFF.